Following are 20 T cell receptor beta chains from one sample sequenced in a study of T cells in Graves' hyperthyroidism and ophthalmopathy. Using RNA transcripts as the source, TCR beta CDR3 regions were amplified. The study used the HTBI primer set for a first-round RT-PCR of the TCR CDR3. In TCRdb, the multiplex PCR reads were re-called with MiXCR into one record per CDR3 protein. The sample lists 300,000 to 450,000 distinct CDR3 sequences, 13% occurring once. The specimen sequenced was blood. The receptor source for this set is a woman aged 18-29 years with Graves' hyperthyroidism.

For this clonotype: The CDR3 carries no conserved terminal phenylalanine or tryptophan, so it likely arises from a read error. This chain uses TRBV5-1 with TRBJ2-7; D unresolved. The CDR3 length is 14 residues. Germline CDR1 reads SGHRS; CDR2 reads YFSETQ. V was cut by 0 bases and J by 2 bases, with 9 bases left in between. The CDR3 nucleotides read TGCGCCAGCAGCTTGGAGGCAGGCACCTACGAGCAGTACCTC. Translated: CASSLEAGTYEQYL.

This clonotype has a count of ten or more. The chain employs TRBV28 and TRBJ1-6; D not resolved. CDR3 length: 15 amino acids. Between the trimmed V and J ends, which lost 6 bases and 11 bases, there was a span of 20 bases. Per germline, CDR1 MDHEN and CDR2 SYDVKM. The CDR3 DNA is TGTGCCAGCAGCGTCCGGTTCAAGCACCGACCACCCCTCCACTTT. This translates into CASSVRFKHRPPLHF.

This clonotype was seen more than once but under ten times. The rearrangement uses TRBV5-1 and TRBJ2-3; 8 nucleotides align to TRBD2. After removal of 0 bases from V and 5 bases from J, the junction contained 17 bases not matched to a gene. CDR1 is SGHRS and CDR2 is YFSETQ in the germline V gene. The CDR3 is made up of 19 amino acids. The CDR3 sequence: CASSLALPPSGGNRDTQYF. The CDR3 coding sequence is TGCGCCAGCAGCTTGGCCCTCCCCCCGAGCGGGGGAAATAGAGATACGCAGTATTTT.

Ten or more counts support this clonotype. The chain joins TRBV27 to TRBJ2-7; D remains ambiguous. The CDR3 length is 13 residues. V lost 0 bases, J lost 1 base, and 4 bases lay in between. Germline V gene lookup returns CDR1 MNHEY and CDR2 SMNVEV (reference sequence). The CDR3 loop is CASSLSRSYEQYF. CDR3 sequence (DNA): TGTGCCAGCAGTTTATCTCGATCCTACGAGCAGTACTTC.

This clonotype was detected a few times. J is TRBJ1-6 and V is TRBV10-3; TRBD1 aligns across 9 bases. The CDR3 covers 14 residues. J lost 9 bases, V lost 3 bases, and 3 bases had no gene match. Germline-derived CDR1 and CDR2 are ENHRY and SYGVKD. CDR3 coding DNA: TGTGCCATCAGTGACGGACAGGGGAGTTCACCCCTCCACTTT. Protein sequence: CAISDGQGSSPLHF.

This clonotype has a count of ten or more. V is TRBV12-3 or TRBV12-4 and J is TRBJ2-2; D possibly corresponds to TRBD2 (6 bases). The CDR3 length is 16 residues. V gave up 2 bases and J gave up 1 base, with 11 bases separating them. The CDR3 loop is CASSLLSRGNTGELFF. DNA for the CDR3: TGTGCCAGCAGTTTATTGTCGCGGGGGAACACCGGGGAGCTGTTTTTT.

This clonotype came up many times. This rearrangement joins TRBV10-3 to TRBJ2-3; TRBD2 matches at 7 bases. Losses at the gene ends were 6 bases for V and 1 base for J; bases not matched to a gene: 7. Looked up from germline, CDR1 is ENHRY and CDR2 is SYGVKD. CDR3 length: 15 residues. CDR3: CAISLWGGGTDTQYF. The CDR3, as DNA: TGTGCCATCAGCCTCTGGGGGGGTGGCACAGATACGCAGTATTTT.

The chain recombines TRBV2 with TRBJ1-1, with D possibly matching TRBD1 (5 bases). The germline V gene has CDR1 SNHLY and CDR2 FYNNEI. The CDR3 contains 13 residues. Between the trimmed V and J ends, which lost 7 bases and 5 bases, there was a span of 14 bases. The CDR3 DNA reads as TGTGCCAGCACCGACTGGGGGAATACTGAAGCTTTCTTT. This sequence encodes CASTDWGNTEAFF.

This clonotype was recorded at least ten times. The V and J genes are TRBV14 and TRBJ2-2; no clear D. Germline V gives CDR1 SGHDN, CDR2 FVKESK. V lost 2 bases and J lost 4, with 8 bases in between. There are 14 residues in the CDR3. CDR3: CASSQSAITGELFF. The CDR3 DNA sequence: TGTGCCAGCAGCCAATCTGCTATCACCGGGGAGCTGTTTTTT.

This clonotype was seen more than once but under ten times. The chain has TRBV6-1 and TRBJ1-2; D gene uncertain. This CDR3 region has 13 residues. The ends were cut back, 3 bases at V and 4 bases at J, with 9 bases in the middle. Germline CDR1 reads MNHNS; CDR2 reads SASEGT. CDR3 nucleotides: TGTGCCAGCAGTGAGGGCCACGGCTATGGCTACACCTTC. Its protein is CASSEGHGYGYTF.

The V gene is TRBV27, the J gene TRBJ2-7; TRBD1 agrees at 7 bases. Germline CDR1 MNHEY, CDR2 SMNVEV (reference sequence). J was trimmed by 3 bases and V by 5 bases; bases with no gene match: 4. CDR3 length equals 13 residues. The CDR3 reads CASSIGTDYEQYF. CDR3 DNA sequence: TGTGCCAGCAGTATTGGGACAGACTACGAGCAGTACTTC.

This clonotype was detected ten times or more. This chain connects TRBV7-9 to TRBJ2-3; 11 bases agree with TRBD2. Per the germline V gene, CDR1 is SEHNR and CDR2 is FQNEAQ (reference sequence). CDR3 length equals 15 residues. V lost 5 bases, J lost 3 bases, and 4 bases stayed unmatched. DNA of the CDR3: TGTGCCAGCAGCCCGACTAGCGGGGTAACAGATACGCAGTATTTT. This encodes CASSPTSGVTDTQYF.

The chain uses TRBV29-1 and TRBJ1-3; D perhaps matches TRBD1 (6 bases). V was shortened by 4 bases and J by 2 bases, with 18 bases between the two germline ends. Germline V gene data show CDR1 as SQVTM and CDR2 as ANQGSEA. CDR3 size: 16 residues. CDR3 in amino acids: CSVGEYREGAGNTIYF. CDR3 bases: TGCAGCGTTGGGGAGTACAGGGAGGGTGCTGGAAACACCATATATTTT. Combining the CDR3 with reference TRBV29-1 and TRBJ1-3 gives the whole variable domain SAVISQKPSRDICQRGTSLTIQCQVDSQVTMMFWYRQQPGQSLTLIATANQGSEATYESGFVIDKFPISRPNLTFSTLTVSNMSPEDSSIYLCSVGEYREGAGNTIYFGEGSWLTVV.

This clonotype occurred many times. This chain links TRBV10-3 with TRBJ1-2, with 9 bases identical to TRBD1. The CDR3 totals 16 residues. Trimming at V came to 8 bases and at J to 8 bases, leaving 18 bases not matched to a gene. The germline V gene encodes CDR1 ENHRY and CDR2 SYGVKD. The CDR3: CAIRYDAPQGAGGYTF. The CDR3 DNA sequence: TGTGCCATCCGATACGACGCCCCACAGGGGGCTGGAGGCTACACCTTC.

As for this clonotype: This may stem from a read error, because a much larger clone lies one nucleotide away. Lacking the conserved final phenylalanine or tryptophan, this CDR3 likely reflects a read error. J is TRBJ1-4 and V is TRBV5-5; D is unclear. The V end was cut by 2 bases, the J end by 0 bases, with 8 bases between. Germline loops: CDR1 SGHKS, CDR2 YYEKEE (reference sequence). The CDR3 runs 15 residues. CDR3 DNA sequence: TGTGCCAGCAGCTTTACGGGTGCAACTAATGAAAAACTGTTTCTT. Its translation: CASSFTGATNEKLFL.

This clonotype was detected many times. V and J are TRBV12-3 or TRBV12-4 and TRBJ2-5, with a possible D match to TRBD2 (6 bases). CDR3 length equals 13 residues. V was pared by 7 bases and J by 7 bases, with 16 bases between. CDR3 nucleotides: TGTGCCAGCACCGCGACTAGTTCATGGACCCAGTACTTC. This encodes CASTATSSWTQYF.

A remark on this clonotype: Since the CDR3 does not end with the conserved phenylalanine or tryptophan, this likely comes from a read error. The chain has TRBV27 and TRBJ1-3; 10 positions match TRBD1. V trimming: 4 bases; J trimming: 3 bases; junction bases outside the gene matches: 3. Germline assignment: CDR1 MNHEY and CDR2 SMNVEV (reference sequence). CDR3 length equals 15 residues. The CDR3 is CASSYGQGVGNTIYS. Here the CDR3 DNA reads TGTGCCAGCAGTTACGGACAGGGGGTTGGAAACACCATATATTCT.

For this clonotype: Given a much more abundant clone one base away, this may be a read error. The chain uses TRBV5-8 and TRBJ1-1, with 7 bases fitting TRBD1. V shed 0 bases, J shed 1 base, and the junction held 9 bases outside the gene matches. From germline, CDR1 is SGHTS and CDR2 YDEGEE. CDR3 size: 17 residues. The CDR3 region is CASSLGVRGGANTEAFF. The DNA for the CDR3 is TGTGCCAGCAGCTTGGGCGTCAGGGGGGGGGCGAACACTGAAGCTTTCTTT.

At least ten counts were recorded for this clonotype. The chain has TRBV10-3 and TRBJ2-2; 8 bases map to TRBD2. The trim removed 4 bases at V and 8 bases at J, leaving 6 bases unmatched. This CDR3 spans 14 amino acids. CDR1 and CDR2 (germline): ENHRY, SYGVKD. CDR3 residues: CAISAAGGTGELFF. CDR3 sequence (DNA): TGTGCCATCAGTGCTGCGGGAGGAACTGGGGAGCTGTTTTTT.

The rearrangement joins TRBV7-2 to TRBJ2-5, with D possibly TRBD2 on 6 matching bases. This CDR3 comprises 15 residues. With 5 bases removed from V and 4 bases from J, the gap between germline ends came to 17 bases. Germline V gives CDR1 SGHTA, CDR2 FQGNSA. CDR3 coding DNA: TGTGCCAGCAGCATTAGCTGGGCCGGGAGAGAGACCCAGTACTTC. Encoded protein: CASSISWAGRETQYF.